This T cell receptor beta chain was documented in a study of control samples from healthy donors and cancer patients. Per the germline V gene, CDR1 is KGHSH and CDR2 is LQKENI. The CDR3 is 16 residues long. V dropped 2 bases and J dropped 2; count of bases not matched to a gene: 8. TCRdb's table, derived via immunoSEQ multiplex PCR, lists solely in-frame clones and lacks some. The sample includes about 110,000 clones, roughly 90% seen only once; the top ten take 3.5% to 4%. The TCR sequence derives from a woman in her sixties with lung cancer. The V gene is TRBV18, the J gene TRBJ2-7, with TRBD1 matching over 8 bases. The sequenced material came from PBMCs. This CDR3 is CASSPGPGQGTYEQYF. DNA of the CDR3: TGTGCCAGCTCACCAGGTCCCGGACAGGGCACCTACGAGCAGTACTTC.